This TCR beta chain was recovered during a study of OX40 agonist ivuxolimab in advanced cancers. Regarding the complete study: Ivuxolimab was an agonistic, fully human IgG2 monoclonal antibody directed against OX40 (CD134), a costimulatory receptor. Intravenous ivuxolimab was administered to patients every 2 weeks at six dose levels: 0.01, 0.1, 0.3, 1.5, 3 and 10 mg/kg. Of the approximately 54 dose-escalation patients, hepatocellular carcinoma was present in 19, melanoma in about 15, renal cell carcinoma in 9 and head and neck cancer in 9. A male proportion of around 83% and a mean age of approximately 61 years, ranging from 23 to 79, were recorded for the dose-escalation cohort. Prior anti-PD-1, anti-PD-L1 or anti-CTLA-4 therapy was permitted, and about two fifths of dose-escalation patients had received checkpoint inhibitors. Partial responses occurred in three dose-escalation patients, of whom one had hepatocellular carcinoma and two had cutaneous melanoma. The point of sequencing TCRbeta in the periphery was to test whether ivuxolimab changed TCR sequence diversity and drove clonal T-cell expansion. The paper describes the monotherapy dose-escalation part (N ≈ 52 patients) of the phase I trial of ivuxolimab. Points the paper makes about the study in general: In partial responders in the 0.1-3.0 mg/kg groups, normalized peripheral clonal expansion was found to be among the lowest, especially among CD8+ T cells. After ivuxolimab, CD8+ T cells had more expanded clones than CD4+ T cells on average. Antigen specificity was not determined for the clonally expanded peripheral T cells. Low levels of normalized T-cell clonal expansion were also seen in some patients who did not respond. Clonal expansion of both CD4+ and CD8+ blood T cells was observed from baseline to week 6 at doses 0.1 to 3.0 mg/kg.

Comments on this clone: Its antigen is not yet known. Qualities for individual bases were not recorded, and no much larger clone is one base off.

Genomic DNA was extracted from sorted cells for sequencing of the TCRbeta CDR3 region. TCRbeta CDR3 regions were sequenced using the immunoSEQ Assay. The table was pulled from immuneACCESS by TCRdb, which kept in-frame rearrangements only. Such tables lose some clones; where checked, under half of the loss comes from unresolved V genes, and the rest has no known cause. The sample records approximately 77,000 clones, about 80% of which are singletons. The ten largest clones represent approximately 7% of the sample. Relative to germline, V is 8 bases shorter and J is 0 bases shorter, with 5 bases between their ends. Reading from cysteine to phenylalanine, the CDR3 counts 13 amino acids. The only DNA kept is the CDR3, 39 bases in frame from the first base. CDR1 is given as PRHDT and CDR2 as FYEKMQ, both from the germline V gene (reference sequence). Patients with autoimmune disease history or receiving systemic immunosuppression were excluded from the trial. Peripheral blood for TCR sequencing was drawn from every dose cohort at baseline, at cycle 4 day 1 and at cycle 7 day 1. Samples came from an open-label, multicenter, first-in-human phase I dose-escalation trial of ivuxolimab. Adults with locally advanced or metastatic melanoma, renal cell carcinoma, hepatocellular carcinoma or head and neck squamous cell carcinoma were enrolled in the trial. Before TCR sequencing, CD4+ and CD8+ T cells were separately sorted from peripheral blood.

This clonotype originated in an adult with an advanced solid tumor such as melanoma, head and neck, liver or kidney cancer. The chain links TRBV13 with TRBJ2-6; the D gene is unclear. Specimen: CD4+ or CD8+ T cells sorted from blood, collected in a trial of the OX40 agonist ivuxolimab. The CDR3 here reads CASERSGANVLTF. DNA sequence: TGTGCCAGCGAACGCTCTGGGGCCAACGTCCTGACTTTC.